Below, 13 T cell receptor beta chains from the same sample are listed, as sequenced in a study of CD8 T cells in ankylosing spondylitis. Whole-study findings and limits: Several highly homologous variants made up a TCR beta motif that seemed to typify ankylosing spondylitis blood.

TCRdb analysed the 5' RACE reads with MiXCR anew, one entry per CDR3 protein. The data contain 500,000 to 650,000 distinct CDR3 sequences, over 4% of them singletons. No cognate antigen is known for these TCRs. Input material: blood, either unsorted or a sorted T cell fraction (not recorded which). The source of these receptors is a male donor with ankylosing spondylitis.

The chain employs TRBV27 and TRBJ2-1, with a tentative D call TRBD2 (6 bases). Germline lookup yields CDR1 MNHEY and CDR2 SMNVEV (reference sequence). This CDR3 region has 12 residues. V was shortened by 4 bases and J by 10 bases, with 11 bases between the two germline ends. In DNA, the CDR3 is TGTGCCAGCAGTTCCGACGCGGGAGAGCAGTTCTTC. This sequence encodes CASSSDAGEQFF.

This clonotype was seen at least ten times. V usage is TRBV4-3 and J usage is TRBJ2-3, with D uncertain. Trimming left V 0 bases short and J 2 bases short, with 6 bases between. CDR1 is LGHNA and CDR2 is YSLEER in the germline V gene. This CDR3 contains 14 residues. The CDR3 loop is CASSQEEYTDTQYF. CDR3 nucleotide sequence: TGCGCCAGCAGCCAAGAAGAATACACAGATACGCAGTATTTT.

This clonotype was seen ten or more times. The V gene is TRBV20-1, the J gene TRBJ1-2, with D possibly being TRBD1 (5 bases). The germline V gene encodes CDR1 DFQATT and CDR2 SNEGSKA (reference sequence). The V end lost 0 bases, the J end lost 4 bases, and 21 bases lay between the germline ends. This CDR3 is built from 17 residues. CDR3 residues: CSARDTLMGRSGYGYTF. CDR3 nucleotide sequence: TGCAGTGCTAGAGATACGTTGATGGGACGGAGTGGCTATGGCTACACCTTC.

This clonotype came up many times. The rearrangement uses TRBV20-1 and TRBJ2-7, with D hard to call. Germline V gives CDR1 DFQATT, CDR2 SNEGSKA (reference sequence). This CDR3 comprises 12 residues. Trimming pared 4 bases from V and 3 bases from J, leaving 10 bases between. The CDR3: CSAKEQFYEQYF. The CDR3 region has the DNA TGCAGTGCTAAGGAACAGTTCTACGAGCAGTACTTC.

This clonotype was picked up many times. CDR3 sequence: CASRESANEQFF. As DNA, the CDR3 is TGCGCCAGCCGAGAGTCGGCCAATGAGCAGTTCTTC. This chain connects TRBV5-1 to TRBJ2-1; D remains unclear. CDR1 SGHRS and CDR2 YFSETQ come from the germline V gene. Between the trimmed V and J ends, which lost 7 bases and 6 bases, there was a span of 11 bases. The CDR3 is made up of 12 amino acids.

V is TRBV28 and J is TRBJ2-3, with D maybe TRBD2 (6 bases). Germline values: CDR1 MDHEN, CDR2 SYDVKM. V lost 2 bases, J lost 3 bases, and 15 bases lay in between. The CDR3 contains 16 residues. For the CDR3, the DNA is TGTGCCAGCAGTTTAGGTACGGGAGTTTTTACAGATACGCAGTATTTT. It translates to CASSLGTGVFTDTQYF. The full variable domain, completed using reference TRBV28 and TRBJ2-3, is DVKVTQSSRYLVKRTGEKVFLECVQDMDHENMFWYRQDPGLGLRLIYFSYDVKMKEKGDIPEGYSVSREKKERFSLILESASTNQTSMYLCASSLGTGVFTDTQYFGPGTRLTVL.

This clonotype was observed at least ten times. The V and J genes are TRBV5-6 and TRBJ2-7; D unresolved. Germline loops: CDR1 SGHDT, CDR2 YYEEEE. This CDR3 has 15 residues. V lost 2 bases and J lost 2, with 14 bases in between. CDR3 coding DNA: TGTGCCAGCAGCTTTTTCTTAATCACCGCCTACGAGCAGTACTTC. Protein sequence: CASSFFLITAYEQYF.

In its sample, this clonotype was seen many times. The gene calls are TRBV5-5 and TRBJ1-4, with 7 bases identical to TRBD1. The V gene's germline CDR1 is SGHKS and CDR2 YYEKEE (reference sequence). The CDR3 length is 14 residues. V lost 3 bases to trimming and J lost 6 bases; unmatched junction nucleotides: 5. The CDR3 sequence: CASSYRTGDEKLFF. CDR3 nucleotide sequence: TGTGCCAGCAGCTACCGAACAGGGGATGAAAAACTGTTTTTT.

The table lists this clonotype with many counts. The V gene is TRBV11-2, the J gene TRBJ2-7; TRBD2 matches 8 bases. J was trimmed by 3 bases and V by 2 bases; bases with no gene match: 15. This CDR3 comprises 18 residues. Germline CDR1 and CDR2: SGHAT and FQNNGV. CDR3 amino acids: CASSLKPGGVAGLYEQYF. The CDR3 DNA is TGTGCCAGCAGCTTAAAACCTGGCGGGGTAGCGGGGCTCTACGAGCAGTACTTC.

The chain carries TRBV13 and TRBJ2-7, with D tentatively TRBD1 (6 bases). This CDR3 has 15 residues. Germline CDR1 PRHDT, CDR2 FYEKMQ (reference sequence). V lost 2 bases and J lost 3, with 14 bases in between. The CDR3 sequence is CASSLISGESYEQYF. As DNA, the CDR3 is TGTGCCAGCAGCTTAATTTCAGGGGAGAGCTACGAGCAGTACTTC.

This clonotype was counted at least ten times. The chain joins TRBV5-1 to TRBJ2-7, with 9 bases aligning to TRBD2. Germline CDR1 reads SGHRS; CDR2 reads YFSETQ. CDR3 length equals 12 residues. Trimming took 7 bases from V and 2 from J; bases not matched to a gene: 1. The chain's CDR3 is CASAGGPYEQYF. Here the CDR3 DNA reads TGCGCCAGCGCGGGAGGGCCCTACGAGCAGTACTTC.

The rearrangement joins TRBV5-1 to TRBJ2-2; TRBD2 is a possible D gene (6 bases). V dropped 6 bases and J dropped 5 bases, with 20 bases sitting between them. CDR3 size: 16 residues. Per the germline V gene, CDR1 is SGHRS and CDR2 is YFSETQ. The CDR3 DNA reads as TGCGCCAGCAAATTTGACGGGAGTCTTCGAACCGGGGAGCTGTTTTTT. It yields the protein CASKFDGSLRTGELFF. The entire variable domain, with the rest obtained from reference TRBV5-1 and TRBJ2-2, is as follows: KAGVTQTPRYLIKTRGQQVTLSCSPISGHRSVSWYQQTPGQGLQFLFEYFSETQRNKGNFPGRFSGRQFSNSRSEMNVSTLELGDSALYLCASKFDGSLRTGELFFGEGSRLTVL.

The chain has TRBV12-3 or TRBV12-4 and TRBJ2-7; D not certain. Trimming shortened V by 0 bases and J by 2 bases, and 11 bases separated the two germline ends. The CDR3 length is 15 residues. CDR3 residues: CASSLAGRPTYEQYF. The CDR3 nucleotides are TGTGCCAGCAGTTTAGCCGGACGGCCTACCTACGAGCAGTACTTC.